This is a list of T cell receptor beta chains from one sample in a study of OX40 agonist ivuxolimab in advanced cancers. Libraries were prepared by immunoSEQ multiplex PCR; TCRdb keeps only in-frame clonotypes and omits some of them. The table lists some 28,000 clones, about nine tenths of them singletons. Sample: CD4+ or CD8+ T cells sorted from blood, taken in a trial of the OX40 agonist ivuxolimab. The source is an adult with an advanced solid tumor such as melanoma, head and neck, liver or kidney cancer. Each CDR3 is given without its conserved first and last residue.

j_call,v_call,cdr3_aa
TRBJ1-1,TRBV19,ASSIDWSMDTEAF
TRBJ1-6,TRBV15,ATSRPDRGNSPLH
TRBJ1-4,TRBV7-4,ASSFSGGVMTNEKLF
TRBJ2-5,TRBV6-5,ASSNRGGQETQY
TRBJ2-1,TRBV15,ATSPGTGFYNEQF
TRBJ2-7,TRBV7-8,ASSYRDSSSYEQY
TRBJ2-1,TRBV10-2,ASSEDVWGHEQF
TRBJ1-2,TRBV9,ASSVGGGLRGYT
TRBJ2-1,TRBV9,ASSPRSGLAANEQF
TRBJ2-2,TRBV6-5,ASSYSQGAFTGELF
TRBJ1-1,TRBV29-1,SMNPPGSSNTEAF
TRBJ1-1,TRBV30,AWSVGVNTEAF
TRBJ2-5,TRBV14,ASSQPRTSGQYQETQY
TRBJ2-5,TRBV5-4,ASSLAYWGETQY
TRBJ2-2,TRBV5-6,ASSLVPGGFTGELF
TRBJ2-2,TRBV4-3,ASSRTGPPNTGELF
TRBJ1-1,TRBV4-1,ASSQVTGGAMNSEAF
TRBJ1-6,TRBV27,ASSLGGFYNSPLH
TRBJ2-7,TRBV6-5,ASSGDRYEQY
TRBJ1-1,TRBV10-1,ASSDNSRPTEAF
TRBJ2-1,TRBV11-3,ASSLSPISNEQF
TRBJ2-7,TRBV13,ASSFLGQGNEQY
TRBJ1-5,TRBV27,ASSGQGDNQPQH
TRBJ2-3,TRBV30,AWSVRISAIPSTDTQY
TRBJ2-7,TRBV11-2,ASSFGTSGSYEQY
TRBJ2-2,TRBV2,ARNRESRTGELF
TRBJ2-7,TRBV29-1,SVRHATYEQY
TRBJ1-5,TRBV19,ASSIGSGGLSNQPQH
TRBJ2-7,TRBV7-6,ASSDGQGSEQY
TRBJ2-1,TRBV7-2,ASSLVVLPGAGEQF
TRBJ2-7,TRBV6-6,ASSYGTGPYEQY
TRBJ1-1,TRBV30,AWSSGTGLEAF
TRBJ2-7,TRBV20-1,SARDYYEQY
TRBJ1-2,TRBV7-6,ASSPGTGGLYGYT
TRBJ2-2,TRBV29-1,SVTAAGELF
TRBJ2-1,TRBV18,ASSPNSYLRNEQF
TRBJ2-7,TRBV7-9,ASSSVGTQFYDEQY
TRBJ2-1,TRBV5-6,ASSFFSVGTYNEQF
TRBJ2-3,TRBV25-1,ASSGRDTQY
TRBJ2-7,TRBV7-2,ASSWGLAGGPYEQY
TRBJ2-4,TRBV29-1,SAEGGTPDIQY
TRBJ2-5,TRBV7-9,ASSFMSETQY
TRBJ2-7,TRBV11-3,ASSLGDYYEQY
TRBJ1-5,TRBV4-1,ASSQQPSSNQPQH
TRBJ2-7,TRBV7-8,ASSSDRGHYEQY
TRBJ1-2,TRBV9,ASSVGIPGGGYT
TRBJ1-2,TRBV6-5,ASSYVGGEDYGYT
TRBJ2-7,TRBV5-5,ASSPPRGGNEQY
TRBJ2-1,TRBV6-5,ASSPLPNSYNEQF
TRBJ2-1,TRBV29-1,SVEGLDINPNEQF
TRBJ2-5,TRBV27,ASSKSTGQETQY
TRBJ2-7,TRBV11-2,ASSLALLAGGPDEQY
TRBJ2-5,TRBV15,ATSGGIQETQY
TRBJ2-1,TRBV11-3,ASSLVVGRYNEQF
TRBJ2-7,TRBV27,ASRKQGPLDYEQY
TRBJ1-1,TRBV19,ASSISGWGSTEAF
TRBJ2-1,TRBV27,ASSLYDEQF
TRBJ2-6,TRBV6-1,ASSEAVRTTSGANVLT